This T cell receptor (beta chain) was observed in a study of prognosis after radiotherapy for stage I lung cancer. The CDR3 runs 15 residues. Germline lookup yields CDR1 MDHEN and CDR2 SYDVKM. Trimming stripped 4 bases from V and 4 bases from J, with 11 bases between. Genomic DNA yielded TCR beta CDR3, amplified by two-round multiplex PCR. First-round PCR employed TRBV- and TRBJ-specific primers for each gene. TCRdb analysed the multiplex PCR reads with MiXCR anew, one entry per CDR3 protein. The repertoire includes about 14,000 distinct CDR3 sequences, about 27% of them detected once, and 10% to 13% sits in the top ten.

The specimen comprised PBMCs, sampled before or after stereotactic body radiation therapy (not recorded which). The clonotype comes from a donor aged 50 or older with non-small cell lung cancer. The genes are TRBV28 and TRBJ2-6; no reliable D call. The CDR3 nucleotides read TGTGCCAGCAGTTGTCAGGCTTGGGGGGCCAACGTCCTGACTTTC. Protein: CASSCQAWGANVLTF.